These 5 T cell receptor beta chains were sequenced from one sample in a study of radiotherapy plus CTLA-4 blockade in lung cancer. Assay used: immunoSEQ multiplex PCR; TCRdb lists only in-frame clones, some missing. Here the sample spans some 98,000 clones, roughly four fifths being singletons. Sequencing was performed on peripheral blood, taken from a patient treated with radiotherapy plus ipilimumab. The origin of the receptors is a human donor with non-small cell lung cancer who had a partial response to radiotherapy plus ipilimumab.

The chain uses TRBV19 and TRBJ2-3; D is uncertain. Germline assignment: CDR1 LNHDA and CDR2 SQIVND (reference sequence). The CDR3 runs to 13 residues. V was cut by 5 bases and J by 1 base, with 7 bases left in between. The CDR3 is CASSFPGTDTQYF. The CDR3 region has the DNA TGTGCCAGTAGTTTTCCGGGCACAGATACGCAGTATTTT.

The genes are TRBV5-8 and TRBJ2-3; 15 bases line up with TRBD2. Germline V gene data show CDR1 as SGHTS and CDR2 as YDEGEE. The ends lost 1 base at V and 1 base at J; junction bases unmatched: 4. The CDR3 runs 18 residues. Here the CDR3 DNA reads TGTGCCAGCAGCTTGCCGGGACTAGCGGGAGGCCGCACAGATACGCAGTATTTT. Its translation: CASSLPGLAGGRTDTQYF.

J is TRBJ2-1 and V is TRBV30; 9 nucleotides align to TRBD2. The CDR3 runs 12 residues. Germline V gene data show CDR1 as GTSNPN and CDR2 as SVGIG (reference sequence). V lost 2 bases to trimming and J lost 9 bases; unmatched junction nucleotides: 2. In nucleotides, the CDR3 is TGTGCCTGGAGTATTAGCGGGAGTGAGCAGTTCTTC. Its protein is CAWSISGSEQFF.

CDR3 protein: CSVEGQGGYDEKLFF. The CDR3 DNA follows: TGCAGCGTTGAGGGACAGGGCGGATACGACGAAAAACTGTTTTTT. The rearrangement joins TRBV29-1 to TRBJ1-4, with 9 bases that match TRBD1. The CDR3 covers 15 residues. Germline loops: CDR1 SQVTM, CDR2 ANQGSEA. Germline trimming cut 3 bases from V and 8 bases from J; bases unmatched to any gene: 10.

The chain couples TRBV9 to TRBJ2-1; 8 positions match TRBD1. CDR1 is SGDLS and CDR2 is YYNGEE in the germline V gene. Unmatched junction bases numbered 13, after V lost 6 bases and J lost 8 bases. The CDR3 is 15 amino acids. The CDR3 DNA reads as TGTGCCAGCACTGGACAGGGTAGTATTGGTGATGAGCAGTTCTTC. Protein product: CASTGQGSIGDEQFF.